One and the same sample provided the 8 T cell receptor beta chains below, sequenced in a study of blood T cell repertoires in COVID-19. Profiling relied on immunoSEQ multiplex PCR, and the TCRdb table lists in-frame clones only, not all of them. The table lists roughly 170,000 clones, 79% of them singletons. Source material: peripheral blood. The receptor set was obtained from a woman aged 55-69 years with COVID-19, enrolled during active disease.

The CDR3 DNA follows: TGTGCCAGCAGCTCCACTTCAGGCCTTCTCGGCTACACCTTC. Translation gives CASSSTSGLLGYTF. This chain uses TRBV9 with TRBJ1-2; no clear D. The CDR3 contains 14 residues. CDR1 and CDR2 from the germline V gene are SGDLS and YYNGEE. Trimming shortened V by 4 bases and J by 8 bases, and 18 bases separated the two germline ends.

The V gene is TRBV28, the J gene TRBJ2-5, with 12 bases aligning to TRBD2. From germline, CDR1 is MDHEN and CDR2 SYDVKM. V shed 9 bases and J 1 base; nucleotides not matched to a gene: 9. This CDR3 spans 16 amino acids. The CDR3 protein is CARKNSGLAGQETQYF. The DNA for the CDR3 is TGTGCCAGAAAGAATTCGGGACTAGCGGGCCAAGAGACCCAGTACTTC. The full variable domain, completed using reference TRBV28 and TRBJ2-5, is DVKVTQSSRYLVKRTGEKVFLECVQDMDHENMFWYRQDPGLGLRLIYFSYDVKMKEKGDIPEGYSVSREKKERFSLILESASTNQTSMYLCARKNSGLAGQETQYFGPGTRLLVL.

This chain connects TRBV3-1 (or the pseudogene TRBV3-2) to TRBJ2-1; 9 nucleotides align to TRBD2. The junction had 8 bases not matched to a gene; V was cut back by 0 bases and J by 2 bases. CDR1 LGHDT and CDR2 YNNKEL come from the germline V gene (reference sequence). The CDR3 has 18 residues. The CDR3 nucleotides read TGTGCCAGCAGCCAAGATGGTTTGGCTAGCGGGGCCTACAATGAGCAGTTCTTC. This sequence encodes CASSQDGLASGAYNEQFF.

This clone appeared a few times. V and J are TRBV5-4 and TRBJ2-3; 11 bases match TRBD2. J was trimmed by 4 bases and V by 1 base; bases with no gene match: 2. The CDR3 runs 15 residues. Germline loops: CDR1 SGHNT, CDR2 YYREEE (reference sequence). The CDR3: CASSLPSGGPDTQYF. The CDR3 bases are TGTGCCAGCAGCTTGCCTAGCGGGGGGCCAGATACGCAGTATTTT. The full variable domain, with the rest looked up from reference TRBV5-4 and TRBJ2-3, is ETGVTQSPTHLIKTRGQQVTLRCSSQSGHNTVSWYQQALGQGPQFIFQYYREEENGRGNFPPRFSGLQFPNYSSELNVNALELDDSALYLCASSLPSGGPDTQYFGPGTRLTVL.

V and J are TRBV18 and TRBJ1-1; D uncertain. The germline V gene encodes CDR1 KGHSH and CDR2 LQKENI. The CDR3 is 13 amino acids. V lost 0 bases, J lost 3 bases, and 5 bases lay in between. CDR3 DNA: TGTGCCAGCTCACCACCTGCGGACACTGAAGCTTTCTTT. Amino acid sequence: CASSPPADTEAFF.

The V gene is TRBV6-6, the J gene TRBJ1-6, with D perhaps TRBD1 (6 bases). Between the trimmed V and J ends, which lost 5 bases and 6 bases, there was a span of 20 bases. This CDR3 is built from 17 residues. Germline V gene lookup returns CDR1 MNHNY and CDR2 SVGAGI (reference sequence). Here the CDR3 reads CASSQRQAAISNSPLHF. The CDR3 DNA follows: TGTGCCAGCAGTCAACGACAGGCGGCAATTTCTAATTCACCCCTCCACTTT.

The chain couples TRBV7-3 to TRBJ1-1; D is unresolved. Germline V CDR1 and CDR2: SGHTA, FQGTGA. V lost 4 bases, J lost 5 bases, and 5 bases lay in between. The CDR3 spans 11 residues. CDR3 region: CASSSGTEAFF. The DNA for the CDR3 is TGTGCCAGCAGCTCGGGAACTGAAGCTTTCTTT.

The rearrangement uses TRBV6-5 and TRBJ2-7; 13 bases match TRBD2. Germline trimming cut 6 bases from V and 2 bases from J; bases unmatched to any gene: 4. Germline V gives CDR1 MNHEY, CDR2 SVGAGI. CDR3 length: 15 residues. CDR3 in DNA: TGTGCCAGCAGCAAACTAGCGGGAGGGCCCTACGAGCAGTACTTC. This codes for CASSKLAGGPYEQYF.